These 28 T cell receptor beta chains came from one sample sequenced in a study of T cell changes during pregnancy in multiple sclerosis. The protocol was immunoSEQ multiplex PCR, while the TCRdb copy is restricted to in-frame clones and leaves out a portion. In the table there are around 40,000 clones, 90% of which are singletons. Sequences were derived from CD4+ T cells from peripheral blood mononuclear cells, sampled in the second trimester of pregnancy. These receptors were collected from a female donor with multiple sclerosis, enrolled in a pregnancy study.

The chain has TRBV23-1 and TRBJ2-1, with TRBD2 matching 7 bases. TRBV23-1 falls under the ORF class, with uncertain function. The CDR3 has 13 residues. V lost 2 bases to trimming and J lost 5 bases; unmatched junction nucleotides: 0. CDR3 protein: CASSQGLDNEQFF. The CDR3, as DNA: TGCGCCAGCAGTCAAGGACTAGACAATGAGCAGTTCTTC.

The chain has TRBV30 and TRBJ2-1; 8 bases match TRBD2. CDR1 is GTSNPN and CDR2 is SVGIG in the germline V gene (reference sequence). The V segment lost 2 bases and the J segment 0 bases; nucleotides outside the gene matches: 6. This CDR3 is 16 amino acids long. The DNA of the CDR3 is TGTGCCTGGAGTCGGGGGGGCCTCGACTCCTACAATGAGCAGTTCTTC. Its protein product is CAWSRGGLDSYNEQFF. The entire variable domain, with the rest obtained from reference TRBV30 and TRBJ2-1, is as follows: SQTIHQWPATLVQPVGSPLSLECTVEGTSNPNLYWYRQAAGRGLQLLFYSVGIGQISSEVPQNLSASRPQDRQFILSSKKLLLSDSGFYLCAWSRGGLDSYNEQFFGPGTRLTVL.

This chain joins TRBV6-6 and TRBJ2-7, with D perhaps TRBD2 (6 bases). Germline CDR1 is MNHNY and CDR2 is SVGAGI (reference sequence). V lost 5 bases, J lost 0 bases, and 8 bases lay in between. This CDR3 comprises 13 residues. DNA for the CDR3: TGTGCCAGCAGTATTAGCGGCTCCTACGAGCAGTACTTC. The encoded protein is CASSISGSYEQYF.

The chain employs TRBV7-2 and TRBJ1-2; a possible D gene is TRBD1 (6 bases). This CDR3 comprises 17 residues. Germline V gene data show CDR1 as SGHTA and CDR2 as FQGNSA. Trimming shortened V by 7 bases and J by 8 bases, and 29 bases separated the two germline ends. DNA for the CDR3: TGTGCCAGCAACCTAAGAGGGGGGGGCTTAGTTTTCGCGGGCTACACCTTC. It specifies CASNLRGGGLVFAGYTF. The whole variable domain, remainder taken from reference TRBV7-2 and TRBJ1-2, is GAGVSQSPSNKVTEKGKDVELRCDPISGHTALYWYRQSLGQGLEFLIYFQGNSAPDKSGLPSDRFSAERTGGSVSTLTIQRTQQEDSAVYLCASNLRGGGLVFAGYTFGSGTRLTVV.

This rearrangement joins TRBV6-5 to TRBJ2-7; the match to TRBD1 covers 8 bases. The CDR3 sequence is 15 residues long. CDR1 MNHEY and CDR2 SVGAGI come from the germline V gene. V shed 10 bases and J 3 bases; nucleotides not matched to a gene: 14. CDR3 nucleotides: TGTGCCACCAATAACCAGGGGGCTTCCCGCTACGAGCAGTACTTC. Its translation is CATNNQGASRYEQYF.

This clone was recorded once. The genes are TRBV5-1 and TRBJ2-7, with D possibly matching TRBD1 (5 bases). Per the germline V gene, CDR1 is SGHRS and CDR2 is YFSETQ. The CDR3 totals 16 residues. The V end lost 0 bases, the J end lost 3 bases, and 16 bases lay between the germline ends. The CDR3 reads CASSLEAGHLGYEQYF. The CDR3 DNA sequence: TGCGCCAGCAGCTTGGAGGCAGGACATCTCGGCTACGAGCAGTACTTC.

The chain has TRBV7-2 and TRBJ2-1, with a tentative D call TRBD2 (8 bases). Germline lookup yields CDR1 SGHTA and CDR2 FQGNSA. Trimming took off 5 bases at V and 5 bases at J, with 19 bases between the two ends. This CDR3 is built from 16 residues. CDR3 in amino acids: CASSPSGGGPNNEQFF. Written as DNA, the CDR3 is TGTGCCAGCAGCCCCTCGGGAGGGGGCCCTAACAATGAGCAGTTCTTC.

The CDR3 sequence: CASSRDRGNQPQHF. The CDR3 DNA follows: TGTGCCAGCAGTCGGGACAGGGGCAATCAGCCCCAGCATTTT. This rearrangement joins TRBV6-5 to TRBJ1-5; 9 positions agree with TRBD1. V shed 5 bases and J 2 bases; nucleotides not matched to a gene: 1. CDR3 length equals 14 residues. Germline V CDR1 and CDR2: MNHEY, SVGAGI.

The chain's CDR3 is CAWSSDRGVYGYTF. For the CDR3, the DNA is TGTGCCTGGAGCTCGGACAGGGGGGTCTATGGCTACACCTTC. V usage is TRBV30 and J usage is TRBJ1-2, with 10 bases aligning to TRBD1. CDR3 length: 14 residues. Germline V gene data show CDR1 as GTSNPN and CDR2 as SVGIG (reference sequence). V gave up 3 bases and J gave up 4 bases; unmatched junction bases: 5.

The rearrangement joins TRBV7-3 to TRBJ2-2, with D possibly TRBD1 on 5 matching bases. CDR3 length equals 18 residues. Germline values: CDR1 SGHTA, CDR2 FQGTGA. Between the trimmed V and J ends, which lost 0 bases and 2 bases, there was a span of 16 bases. The CDR3 DNA follows: TGTGCCAGCAGCTTAACTAACGCTAGACAGCTTAACACCGGGGAGCTGTTTTTT. Its protein is CASSLTNARQLNTGELFF.

The gene calls are TRBV12-5 and TRBJ1-1, with no clear D. CDR3 size: 13 residues. V was cut by 4 bases and J by 4 bases, with 10 bases left in between. CDR1 and CDR2 from the germline V gene are LGHNT and FRNRAP. This CDR3 reads CASGWSGSTEAFF. Here the CDR3 DNA reads TGTGCTAGTGGTTGGTCGGGGTCCACTGAAGCTTTCTTT. Supplemented by reference TRBV12-5 and TRBJ1-1, the full variable domain reads DARVTQTPRHKVTEMGQEVTMRCQPILGHNTVFWYRQTMMQGLELLAYFRNRAPLDDSGMPKDRFSAEMPDATLATLKIQPSEPRDSAVYFCASGWSGSTEAFFGQGTRLTVV.

The chain is built from TRBV6-1 and TRBJ2-2; perhaps TRBD2 as D (6 bases). Germline V lookup: CDR1 MNHNS, CDR2 SASEGT. The length of the CDR3 is 15 residues. Trimming pared 8 bases from V and 2 bases from J, leaving 15 bases between. Here the CDR3 reads CASRIMGGNTGELFF. The CDR3 nucleotides read TGTGCCAGCCGAATCATGGGGGGAAACACCGGGGAGCTGTTTTTT.

The chain couples TRBV28 to TRBJ2-3; 8 bases fit TRBD2. The CDR3 consists of 15 residues. Looked up from germline, CDR1 is MDHEN and CDR2 is SYDVKM. The V gene end was trimmed by 6 bases and the J gene end by 1 base; junction bases not matched to a gene: 6. The CDR3 is CASSPGGARTDTQYF. As DNA, the CDR3 is TGTGCCAGCAGCCCGGGGGGGGCCCGCACAGATACGCAGTATTTT. The whole variable domain, remainder taken from reference TRBV28 and TRBJ2-3, is DVKVTQSSRYLVKRTGEKVFLECVQDMDHENMFWYRQDPGLGLRLIYFSYDVKMKEKGDIPEGYSVSREKKERFSLILESASTNQTSMYLCASSPGGARTDTQYFGPGTRLTVL.

V usage is TRBV10-3 and J usage is TRBJ2-1; D perhaps matches TRBD2 (6 bases). Trimming removed 8 bases at V and 5 bases at J, with 13 bases between. Germline lookup yields CDR1 ENHRY and CDR2 SYGVKD. CDR3 size: 13 residues. CDR3 nucleotide sequence: TGTGCCATCCGGGCGGGATCAGACAATGAGCAGTTCTTC. Residues: CAIRAGSDNEQFF.

There are a few counts of this clone. J is TRBJ1-1 and V is TRBV13; D gene ambiguous. V lost 3 bases and J lost 0, with 8 bases in between. Germline CDR1 is PRHDT and CDR2 is FYEKMQ (reference sequence). CDR3 length equals 14 residues. The CDR3 loop is CASSLRNLNTEAFF. The CDR3 DNA is TGTGCCAGCAGCTTGCGCAACTTGAACACTGAAGCTTTCTTT.

The chain links TRBV5-1 to TRBJ1-6; D gene ambiguous. The CDR3 totals 14 residues. V shed 8 bases and J shed 7 bases, with 16 bases lying between them. From germline, CDR1 is SGHRS and CDR2 YFSETQ. The DNA of the CDR3 is TGCGCCAGTCGAACCGACAATTCCAATTCACCCCTCCACTTT. Translated: CASRTDNSNSPLHF.

The chain joins TRBV19 to TRBJ1-5, with 7 bases identical to TRBD1. Germline trimming cut 4 bases from V and 6 bases from J; bases unmatched to any gene: 3. Germline CDR1 and CDR2: LNHDA and SQIVND (reference sequence). The CDR3 covers 13 residues. The CDR3 loop is CASSRGGSQPQHF. DNA of the CDR3: TGTGCCAGTAGTAGAGGGGGCAGTCAGCCCCAGCATTTT.

The chain carries TRBV28 and TRBJ1-2; D is uncertain. From germline, CDR1 is MDHEN and CDR2 SYDVKM. The CDR3 runs to 17 residues. With 6 bases removed from V and 3 bases from J, the gap between germline ends came to 23 bases. CDR3 residues: CASSSGKPTWRDYGYTF. CDR3 nucleotides: TGTGCCAGCAGCTCCGGGAAACCTACCTGGAGGGACTATGGCTACACCTTC.

The chain recombines TRBV7-9 with TRBJ1-1, with a tentative D call TRBD1 (5 bases). The V gene lost 5 bases and the J gene lost 8 bases, with 21 bases spanning the gap. CDR3 size: 15 residues. Per the germline V gene, CDR1 is SEHNR and CDR2 is FQNEAQ (reference sequence). The CDR3 region is CASSPDLSWTKEAFF. The CDR3, as DNA: TGTGCCAGCAGCCCTGACTTGTCCTGGACAAAGGAAGCTTTCTTT.

The chain uses TRBV5-8 and TRBJ1-5; D uncertain. CDR3 length: 16 amino acids. V was pared by 2 bases and J by 4 bases, with 16 bases between. CDR1 is SGHTS and CDR2 is YDEGEE in the germline V gene. The CDR3 DNA reads TGTGCCAGCAGCTTCTCTGCCTCTCGGGGAAATCAGCCCCAGCATTTT. The encoded protein is CASSFSASRGNQPQHF.

V and J are TRBV10-3 and TRBJ2-7, with unresolved D. Trimming cost V 2 bases and J 2 bases, with 10 bases left between them. In germline, CDR1 is ENHRY, CDR2 SYGVKD. The CDR3 is made up of 14 amino acids. The CDR3 nucleotides are TGTGCCATCAGTGAGCAACAGAAAACCTACGAGCAGTACTTC. Its protein product is CAISEQQKTYEQYF.

V is TRBV2 and J is TRBJ1-1; 7 nucleotides agree with TRBD1. From germline, CDR1 is SNHLY and CDR2 FYNNEI. The CDR3 consists of 13 residues. With 9 bases clipped from V and 3 bases from J, the junction kept 7 bases outside the gene matches. CDR3 coding DNA: TGTGCCAGTCGAGACAGGGAGGACACTGAAGCTTTCTTT. As protein: CASRDREDTEAFF.

The chain recombines TRBV7-2 with TRBJ1-2; D possibly corresponds to TRBD1 (6 bases). Germline V lookup: CDR1 SGHTA, CDR2 FQGNSA. V lost 2 bases to trimming and J lost 4 bases, with 11 bases between them. CDR3 size: 14 residues. The CDR3 DNA is TGTGCCAGCAGCTTATCCCGGACAGTCTATGGCTACACCTTC. It translates to CASSLSRTVYGYTF.

CDR3 protein: CSVRGGGREKLFF. The CDR3 nucleotides read TGCAGCGTTAGGGGGGGCGGAAGGGAAAAACTGTTTTTT. The V and J genes are TRBV29-1 and TRBJ1-4; a weak D match, TRBD1 (6 bases). Deletions cut 5 bases from V and 8 bases from J, with 15 bases between. The CDR3 extends over 13 amino acids. Germline CDR1 and CDR2: SQVTM and ANQGSEA.

This rearrangement joins TRBV5-1 to TRBJ2-3; the match to TRBD2 covers 10 bases. V was clipped by 0 bases and J by 2 bases; unmatched bases: 3. CDR1 SGHRS and CDR2 YFSETQ come from the germline V gene. This CDR3 is 16 amino acids long. CDR3 protein: CASSLGLAGATDTQYF. As DNA, the CDR3 is TGCGCCAGCAGCTTGGGACTAGCGGGTGCCACAGATACGCAGTATTTT.

The V call is TRBV5-4, the J call TRBJ2-2; TRBD1 is a possible D gene (6 bases). Per germline, CDR1 SGHNT and CDR2 YYREEE (reference sequence). The CDR3 is 16 amino acids. The V end was cut by 2 bases, the J end by 2 bases, with 13 bases between. This CDR3 reads CASSLPTGGNTGELFF. The DNA for the CDR3 is TGTGCCAGCAGCTTACCGACAGGAGGTAACACCGGGGAGCTGTTTTTT.

The gene calls are TRBV11-2 and TRBJ1-2; unclear D gene. CDR1 is SGHAT and CDR2 is FQNNGV in the germline V gene. This CDR3 comprises 16 residues. V lost 4 bases to trimming and J lost 8 bases, with 23 bases between them. The CDR3 region has the DNA TGTGCCAGCAGCTCTGGTTACCTTACATGGTTGCGGGGCTACACCTTC. Translation: CASSSGYLTWLRGYTF.

This chain joins TRBV29-1 and TRBJ1-5; 7 bases are a match to TRBD1. Per the germline V gene, CDR1 is SQVTM and CDR2 is ANQGSEA. V lost 6 bases, J lost 0 bases, and 8 bases stayed unmatched. This CDR3 comprises 15 residues. The CDR3 loop reads CSVVFQGDSNQPQHF. The CDR3 DNA reads TGCAGCGTGGTCTTTCAGGGGGATAGCAATCAGCCCCAGCATTTT.